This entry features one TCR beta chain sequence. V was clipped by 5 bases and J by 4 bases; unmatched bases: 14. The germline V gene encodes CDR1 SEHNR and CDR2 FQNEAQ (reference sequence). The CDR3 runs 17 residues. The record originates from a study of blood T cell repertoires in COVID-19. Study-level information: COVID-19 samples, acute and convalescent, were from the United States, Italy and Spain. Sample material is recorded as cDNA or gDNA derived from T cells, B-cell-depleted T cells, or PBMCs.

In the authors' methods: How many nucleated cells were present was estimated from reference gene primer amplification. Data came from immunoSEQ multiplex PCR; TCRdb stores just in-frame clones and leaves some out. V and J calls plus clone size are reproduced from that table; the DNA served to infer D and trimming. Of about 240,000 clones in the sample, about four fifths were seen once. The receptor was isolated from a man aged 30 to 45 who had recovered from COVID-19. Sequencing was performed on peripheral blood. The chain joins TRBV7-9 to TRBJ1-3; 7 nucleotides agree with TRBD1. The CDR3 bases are TGTGCCAGCAGCCCACCCTATGGGACAGAAAGAGGAAACACCATATATTTT. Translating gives CASSPPYGTERGNTIYF.